Listed below are T cell receptor beta chains from one sample, sequenced in a study of neurological immune-mediated disorders. Via MiXCR, TCRdb re-called the 5' RACE reads, giving one row per CDR3 protein. The data show approximately 82,000 distinct CDR3 sequences, 11% to 15% seen once. Sequenced material: PBMCs. The receptors were sampled from a woman aged 50 to 60 in good health. Each CDR3 is given without its conserved first and last residue. Expanded clones get a size class; other rows say once, few or many, or leave the size out.

V gene	clone size	CDR3 protein
TRBV28	many	ASTGGSYEKLF
TRBV5-1	many	ASSSTGGAGSDTQY
TRBV5-1	many	ASNHGLAGGMSDTQY
TRBV27	.	ASSIRRTPLTKVYT
TRBV6-1	many	ASSENSYEKLF
TRBV10-3	many	AIRGGAPQETQY
TRBV3-1	many	ASKERGSNSPLH
TRBV11-2	many	ASSPDRAAGELF
TRBV3-1	.	ASSQGPGLAGGPGYDQY
TRBV20-1	many	SARYPQGLAGGIYNEQF
TRBV5-1	many	ASSLTVGKGGEEEQF
TRBV5-1	many	ASSSGGVNTEAF
TRBV6-6	many	ASSYPIRQTSYNEQF
TRBV20-1	many	SARDVRQGAYNEQF
TRBV20-1	many	SASRTSFDEQF
TRBV20-1	many	SASLAGDYNEQF
TRBV5-1	.	ASSGGLAQETQY
TRBV5-1	.	ASRKWATTTNGKLF
TRBV12-3/TRBV12-4	many	ASSLRGQGVNGYT
TRBV5-1	.	ASSLGQRQGRNSPLH
TRBV20-1	few	SARVSSGGQETQY
TRBV11-2	many	ASSRSEGGAPNEQF
TRBV5-6	many	ASSFGEYYGYT
TRBV7-2	.	ASSLRSSGQEQY
TRBV7-3	many	ASSLGYLGGPLNTEAF
TRBV7-6	many	ASSPRDRANTGELF
TRBV6-5	many	ASQAAGSETQY
TRBV5-1	.	ASSLIGSETIY
TRBV7-3	.	ASSLGSRRAYEQY